This TCR beta chain appears in the sequencing data of a study of T-cell reconstitution after alpha-beta-depleted transplantation in children. The germline CDR1 and CDR2 sequences are SGDLS and YYNGEE. This CDR3 is 12 amino acids long. The ends were cut back, 2 bases at V and 11 bases at J, with 13 bases in the middle. It was with unique molecular identifiers that the TCRbeta library was prepared. MiXCR, applied by TCRdb to the PCR reads, yields one record per CDR3 protein. The table records about 480,000 distinct CDR3 sequences, approximately 12% of them present only once. The chain joins TRBV9 to TRBJ1-1, with no clear D. The receptor was isolated from a human donor who donated a stem cell graft to a child with combined immunodeficiency. This specimen consisted of PBMCs from the stem cell graft donor, obtained from the stem cell graft. The CDR3 bases are TGTGCCAGCAGCGTCGAGGGCGGGTCGGCTTTCTTT. Translation gives CASSVEGGSAFF.